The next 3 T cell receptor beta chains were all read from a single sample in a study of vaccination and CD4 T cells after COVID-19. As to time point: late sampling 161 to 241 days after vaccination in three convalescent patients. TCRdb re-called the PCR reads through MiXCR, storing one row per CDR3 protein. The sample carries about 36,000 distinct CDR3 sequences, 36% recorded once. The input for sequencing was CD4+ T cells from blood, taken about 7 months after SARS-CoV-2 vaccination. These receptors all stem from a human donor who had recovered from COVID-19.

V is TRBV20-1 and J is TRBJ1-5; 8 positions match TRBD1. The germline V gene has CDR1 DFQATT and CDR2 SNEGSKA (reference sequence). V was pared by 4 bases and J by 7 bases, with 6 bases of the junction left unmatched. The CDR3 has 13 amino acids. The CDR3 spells CSATQGAGQPQHF. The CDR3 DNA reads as TGCAGTGCTACCCAGGGGGCGGGACAGCCCCAGCATTTT.

The CDR3 DNA reads as TGTGCCAGCAGTTCCTCCGGGACAGGGGTTCTTTCCACTGAAGCTTTCTTT. Its protein product is CASSSSGTGVLSTEAFF. The chain links TRBV28 to TRBJ1-1; 10 bases line up with TRBD1. This CDR3 is built from 17 residues. Germline V gives CDR1 MDHEN, CDR2 SYDVKM. The V gene end was trimmed by 4 bases and the J gene end by 4 bases; junction bases not matched to a gene: 12.

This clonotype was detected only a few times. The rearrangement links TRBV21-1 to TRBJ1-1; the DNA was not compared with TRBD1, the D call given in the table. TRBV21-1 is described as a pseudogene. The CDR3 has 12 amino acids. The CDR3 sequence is CASSAGATEAFF. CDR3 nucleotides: TGTGCCAGCAGCGCGGGGGCCACTGAAGCTTTCTTT.